The following is a T cell receptor (beta chain) sequence with its context. Its specificity is not known. The data originate from a study of T cells in Graves' hyperthyroidism and ophthalmopathy. Whole-study context: Peripheral blood was secured at the point of initial diagnosis, before any treatment.

TCR beta CDR3 regions were amplified from RNA. First-round RT-PCR with HTBI primers amplified the TCR CDR3 region. TCRdb re-called the multiplex PCR reads with MiXCR, one entry per CDR3 protein. The sample lists fewer than 700,000 distinct CDR3 sequences; roughly 16% were seen once. An absence of ophthalmopathy progression within 18 months meant stable Graves' hyperthyroidism. Patients aged 18 to 65 had newly diagnosed hyperthyroidism of under 2 months' duration. Study observations and caveats: Blood also contained most expanded thyroid clonotypes above 0.001.

J gave up 3 bases and V 5 bases, and 7 bases lay outside the gene matches. The CDR3 runs 14 residues. The sequenced sample was blood. This receptor was identified in a woman in her 30s with Graves' hyperthyroidism. The chain is built from TRBV12-3 or TRBV12-4 and TRBJ2-7; 7 bases map to TRBD1. The CDR3 protein is CASSRQGLYYEQYF. CDR3 sequence (DNA): TGTGCCAGCAGTCGACAGGGCCTTTACTACGAGCAGTACTTC.